Shown below are 30 T cell receptor beta chains from a single sample sequenced in a study of blood T cell repertoires in COVID-19. Assay used: immunoSEQ multiplex PCR; TCRdb lists only in-frame clones, some missing. The sample holds about 220,000 clones, around 86% seen once. Sequenced sample: PBMCs or T cells enriched from blood (not recorded which). The receptors here all came from a woman aged 40-49 years with acute COVID-19.

The chain carries TRBV10-3 and TRBJ2-7, with 7 positions matching TRBD1. CDR1 is ENHRY, CDR2 SYGVKD, per germline. The CDR3 totals 11 residues. Trimming at V came to 8 bases and at J to 6 bases, leaving 4 bases not matched to a gene. The chain's CDR3 is CAIGPGGEQYV. CDR3 in DNA: TGTGCCATCGGGCCAGGGGGCGAGCAGTACGTC.

The chain has TRBV27 and TRBJ1-2; the D gene is possibly TRBD1 (5 bases). Trimming shortened V by 6 bases and J by 3 bases, and 8 bases separated the two germline ends. CDR3 length equals 12 residues. Germline CDR1 MNHEY, CDR2 SMNVEV (reference sequence). The CDR3 nucleotides read TGTGCCAGCAGCGCGGGGGACTATGGCTACACCTTC. Its translation: CASSAGDYGYTF.

The chain recombines TRBV11-3 with TRBJ1-1; D is unclear. Trimming took 2 bases from V and 4 from J, leaving 8 bases between them. The CDR3 is 13 amino acids. CDR1 and CDR2 (germline): SGHNT, YENEEA. The CDR3 bases are TGTGCCAGCAGCTTAAAAGAGGGCACTGAAGCTTTCTTT. It is translated as CASSLKEGTEAFF.

The chain links TRBV12-3 or TRBV12-4 to TRBJ1-1; D gene unclear. Trimming left V 6 bases short and J 2 bases short, with 7 bases between. The CDR3 consists of 12 residues. The CDR3 DNA is TGTGCCAGCAGACAGTCTAACACTGAAGCTTTCTTT. Translation gives CASRQSNTEAFF.

The chain couples TRBV5-5 to TRBJ2-2, with TRBD2 matching 11 bases. This CDR3 region has 15 residues. Germline CDR1 and CDR2: SGHKS and YYEKEE (reference sequence). Losses at the gene ends were 6 bases for V and 3 bases for J; bases not matched to a gene: 4. The DNA for the CDR3 is TGTGCCAGCACTTCTAGCGGGGGGTACACCGGGGAGCTGTTTTTT. Amino acids: CASTSSGGYTGELFF.

This chain uses TRBV5-6 with TRBJ1-5; D is undetermined. V shed 4 bases and J shed 4 bases, with 9 bases lying between them. CDR1 SGHDT and CDR2 YYEEEE come from the germline V gene. The CDR3 consists of 13 residues. CDR3 DNA sequence: TGTGCCAGCAGCCCGTCCCCGAATCAGCCCCAGCATTTT. Its translation: CASSPSPNQPQHF.

This sequence joins TRBV11-2 and TRBJ1-2; 9 nucleotides agree with TRBD1. J was trimmed by 7 bases and V by 1 base; bases with no gene match: 4. The CDR3 totals 14 residues. Per the germline V gene, CDR1 is SGHAT and CDR2 is FQNNGV. Here the CDR3 DNA reads TGTGCCAGCAGCTTAGTTAGGACAGGGGTTGGCTACACCTTC. It is translated as CASSLVRTGVGYTF.

This clone has only one observation. The chain employs TRBV5-8 and TRBJ2-2; D ambiguous. The CDR3 length is 14 residues. V was clipped by 0 bases and J by 1 base, with 4 bases between them. CDR1 SGHTS and CDR2 YDEGEE come from the germline V gene. Here the CDR3 reads CASSLVRNTGELFF. The CDR3 DNA sequence: TGTGCCAGCAGCTTGGTTCGGAACACCGGGGAGCTGTTTTTT.

CDR3 bases: TGCGCCAGCAGCCAAGGGGCCGGCACTGCTTACAATGAGCAGTTCTTC. It specifies CASSQGAGTAYNEQFF. The chain couples TRBV4-1 to TRBJ2-1; the D is unclear. This CDR3 has 16 residues. The V gene's germline CDR1 is MGHRA and CDR2 YSYEKL. The V end was cut by 1 base, the J end by 4 bases, with 14 bases between.

This chain connects TRBV5-4 to TRBJ1-6, with a possible D match to TRBD1 (5 bases). V was trimmed by 0 bases and J by 0 bases, leaving 19 bases between them. Germline V gene data show CDR1 as SGHNT and CDR2 as YYREEE (reference sequence). This CDR3 is 20 amino acids long. The CDR3 reads CASSLARDGRQSSYNSPLHF. The CDR3 nucleotides read TGTGCCAGCAGCTTGGCCAGAGACGGACGACAGAGCTCCTATAATTCACCCCTCCACTTT.

The J gene is TRBJ1-3, the V gene TRBV2; D is unresolved. The CDR3 spans 15 residues. Trimming pared 7 bases from V and 4 bases from J, leaving 17 bases between. Per the germline V gene, CDR1 is SNHLY and CDR2 is FYNNEI. The CDR3 is CASTSQAIGGNTIYF. The CDR3 bases are TGTGCCAGCACTTCTCAGGCCATCGGAGGAAACACCATATATTTT.

This chain links TRBV4-2 with TRBJ1-2; 9 nucleotides agree with TRBD1. The V segment lost 0 bases and the J segment 6 bases; nucleotides outside the gene matches: 5. The CDR3 has 15 amino acids. Germline lookup yields CDR1 LGHNA and CDR2 YNFKEQ. Here the CDR3 DNA reads TGTGCCAGCAGCCAAGAGGGGGACAGGGCGGATGGCTACACCTTC. Protein sequence: CASSQEGDRADGYTF.

CDR3 residues: CASSYSIGPGQTISNQPQHF. The CDR3 DNA follows: TGTGCCAGCAGTTACTCGATCGGCCCGGGACAGACTATTAGCAATCAGCCCCAGCATTTT. The chain has TRBV6-2 or TRBV6-3 and TRBJ1-5, with 7 bases identical to TRBD1. V lost 0 bases and J lost 0; bases outside the gene matches: 14. Germline-derived CDR1 and CDR2 are MNHEY and SVGEGT. The CDR3 extends over 20 amino acids.

The CDR3 region has the DNA TGTGCCAGCAGTAAGGGACAGGGGGTGTCCCTTGGCGGCTACACCTTC. It encodes CASSKGQGVSLGGYTF. The chain is built from TRBV25-1 and TRBJ1-2, with 11 bases that match TRBD1. From germline, CDR1 is MGHDK and CDR2 SYGVNS. The CDR3 sequence is 16 residues long. J lost 8 bases, V lost 5 bases, and 13 bases had no gene match.

The gene calls are TRBV6-5 and TRBJ1-2, with D uncertain. The CDR3 loop spans 12 amino acids. The germline gives CDR1 MNHEY, CDR2 SVGAGI. Trimming removed 8 bases from V and 4 bases from J, with 11 bases in between. For the CDR3, the DNA is TGTGCCAGCGCCGACACGATCTATGGCTACACCTTC. Amino acid sequence: CASADTIYGYTF.

The chain joins TRBV5-4 to TRBJ1-2; TRBD1 is a possible D gene (5 bases). The CDR3 totals 16 residues. The germline V gene encodes CDR1 SGHNT and CDR2 YYREEE (reference sequence). The V end was cut by 1 base, the J end by 4 bases, with 17 bases between. CDR3 sequence: CASSLLTLDSPYGYTF. The DNA for the CDR3 is TGTGCCAGCAGCTTGTTAACCCTTGACAGCCCCTATGGCTACACCTTC. The variable domain in full, completed from reference TRBV5-4 and TRBJ1-2, reads ETGVTQSPTHLIKTRGQQVTLRCSSQSGHNTVSWYQQALGQGPQFIFQYYREEENGRGNFPPRFSGLQFPNYSSELNVNALELDDSALYLCASSLLTLDSPYGYTFGSGTRLTVV.

The chain combines TRBV19 with TRBJ1-1; D unclear. V dropped 5 bases and J dropped 2 bases, with 12 bases sitting between them. Germline V gene lookup returns CDR1 LNHDA and CDR2 SQIVND (reference sequence). The CDR3 is made up of 14 amino acids. CDR3 DNA: TGTGCCAGTAGTCTCGGCGGGCATAACACTGAAGCTTTCTTT. This translates into CASSLGGHNTEAFF.

In nucleotides, the CDR3 is TGTGCCAGCTCATTGACAGGGGCGGAGGATGAAAAACTGTTTTTT. Its translation: CASSLTGAEDEKLFF. The gene calls are TRBV18 and TRBJ1-4; 8 nucleotides agree with TRBD1. This CDR3 has 15 amino acids. The trim removed 5 bases at V and 6 bases at J, leaving 8 bases unmatched. The germline V gene has CDR1 KGHSH and CDR2 LQKENI.

This chain links TRBV5-1 with TRBJ1-1, with D perhaps TRBD1 (6 bases). Trimming took off 4 bases at V and 3 bases at J, with 16 bases between the two ends. The CDR3 loop spans 15 amino acids. Germline V gives CDR1 SGHRS, CDR2 YFSETQ. CDR3 coding DNA: TGCGCCAGCAGCCGAGACACAGGGAGGGACACTGAAGCTTTCTTT. Protein sequence: CASSRDTGRDTEAFF.

This clone has only one observation. This chain uses TRBV7-2 with TRBJ2-2; 10 bases map to TRBD2. V shed 5 bases and J 4 bases; nucleotides not matched to a gene: 7. The V gene's germline CDR1 is SGHTA and CDR2 FQGNSA. The CDR3 contains 16 residues. The CDR3 DNA reads TGTGCCAGCAGCCCCCGAGCGGGGGGGCTCACCGGGGAGCTGTTTTTT. It yields the protein CASSPRAGGLTGELFF.

To note about this clone: One end of the junction varies from germline; a read error may be responsible. This rearrangement joins TRBV15 to TRBJ1-1; 7 nucleotides match TRBD1. Germline V gene sequence: CDR1 LNHNV, CDR2 YYDKDF (reference sequence). The CDR3 runs to 14 residues. The CDR3 loop reads CAASRGQGDTEAFF. CDR3 coding DNA: TGTGCCGCCAGCAGAGGGCAGGGGGATACTGAAGCTTTCTTT.

This chain connects TRBV5-8 to TRBJ1-1, with D tentatively TRBD1 (5 bases). Trimming stripped 4 bases from V and 0 bases from J, with 10 bases between. Germline CDR1 SGHTS, CDR2 YDEGEE. This CDR3 has 14 amino acids. This CDR3 is CASSRGSMNTEAFF. The CDR3 bases are TGTGCCAGCAGCAGGGGCTCCATGAACACTGAAGCTTTCTTT.

The chain couples TRBV5-4 to TRBJ1-1; 9 bases map to TRBD1. V was pared by 1 base and J by 2 bases, with 3 bases of the junction left unmatched. Germline V gene lookup returns CDR1 SGHNT and CDR2 YYREEE (reference sequence). There are 15 residues in the CDR3. CDR3 DNA: TGTGCCAGCAGCTTGTTACAGGGGGCCAACACTGAAGCTTTCTTT. Encoded protein: CASSLLQGANTEAFF.

This clone was counted a few times. The rearrangement joins TRBV12-5 to TRBJ2-5, with D uncertain. CDR3 size: 13 residues. The V gene lost 6 bases and the J gene lost 1 base, with 9 bases spanning the gap. Per the germline V gene, CDR1 is LGHNT and CDR2 is FRNRAP. In nucleotides, the CDR3 is TGTGCTAGTGGGAGACAAATCCAAGAGACCCAGTACTTC. Its protein product is CASGRQIQETQYF.

V gene TRBV5-6 combines with J gene TRBJ2-6; the match to TRBD1 covers 8 bases. After removal of 3 bases from V and 0 bases from J, the junction contained 8 bases not matched to a gene. Germline values: CDR1 SGHDT, CDR2 YYEEEE. This CDR3 comprises 18 residues. In DNA form, the CDR3 reads TGTGCCAGCAGCTCCCCGGACAGGGTTAGCTCTGGGGCCAACGTCCTGACTTTC. Translated, it gives CASSSPDRVSSGANVLTF.

This rearrangement joins TRBV12-5 to TRBJ1-1; no firm D call. Germline CDR1 LGHNT, CDR2 FRNRAP. This CDR3 has 13 amino acids. Trimming took 1 base from V and 4 from J, leaving 7 bases between them. The CDR3 region has the DNA TGTGCTAGTGGTTTGGCCCCCGGCACTGAAGCTTTCTTT. Translating gives CASGLAPGTEAFF.

The chain combines TRBV5-4 with TRBJ2-5; TRBD2 matches at 8 bases. Germline CDR1 reads SGHNT; CDR2 reads YYREEE (reference sequence). The ends lost 4 bases at V and 1 base at J; junction bases unmatched: 6. The CDR3 sequence is 15 residues long. CDR3 residues: CASSPLAGSQETQYF. The CDR3 DNA reads TGTGCCAGCAGCCCCTTAGCGGGGAGCCAAGAGACCCAGTACTTC.

This chain joins TRBV12-3 or TRBV12-4 and TRBJ2-7; weak D call: TRBD2 (6 bases). CDR3 length: 13 amino acids. Trimming shortened V by 3 bases and J by 4 bases, and 10 bases separated the two germline ends. The CDR3 loop is CASSFGSGYEQYV. CDR3 nucleotide sequence: TGTGCCAGCAGTTTCGGTAGCGGATACGAGCAGTACGTC.

This chain links TRBV2 with TRBJ2-7, with 11 bases identical to TRBD2. CDR3 length equals 13 residues. Germline loops: CDR1 SNHLY, CDR2 FYNNEI. Trimming cost V 8 bases and J 2 bases; bases outside gene matches: 2. The CDR3 reads CASLAGGTYEQYF. For the CDR3, the DNA is TGTGCCAGCTTAGCGGGGGGGACCTACGAGCAGTACTTC.

The rearrangement links TRBV19 to TRBJ2-1, with 10 bases matching TRBD1. Trimming removed 6 bases from V and 10 bases from J; junction bases left unmatched: 9. This CDR3 is 14 amino acids long. The germline V gene encodes CDR1 LNHDA and CDR2 SQIVND (reference sequence). For the CDR3, the DNA is TGTGCCAGTAGCCTGGACAGGGGGTTGAAAGAGCAGTTCTTC. Protein sequence: CASSLDRGLKEQFF.